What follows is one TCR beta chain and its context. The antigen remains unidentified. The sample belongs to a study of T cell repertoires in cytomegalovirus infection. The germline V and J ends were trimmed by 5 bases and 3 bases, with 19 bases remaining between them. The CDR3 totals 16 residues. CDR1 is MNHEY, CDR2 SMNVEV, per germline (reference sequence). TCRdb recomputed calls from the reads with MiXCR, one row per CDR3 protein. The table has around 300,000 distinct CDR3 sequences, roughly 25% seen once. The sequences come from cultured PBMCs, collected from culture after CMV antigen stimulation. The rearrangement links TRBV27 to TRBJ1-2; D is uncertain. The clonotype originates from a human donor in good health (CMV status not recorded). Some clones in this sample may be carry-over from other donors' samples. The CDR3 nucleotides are TGTGCCAGCAGTCCAGTGATAGTGGGAAGAGACTATGGCTACACCTTC. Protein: CASSPVIVGRDYGYTF.